The rows below give T cell receptor beta chains drawn from one sample of a study of early T cells in non-severe SARS-CoV-2 infection. TCRdb reanalysed the 5' RACE reads using MiXCR and keeps one entry per CDR3 protein. Here the sample spans roughly 40,000 distinct CDR3 sequences, about 6% being singletons. Sequences were obtained from whole blood. All receptors derive from an adult who was a healthcare worker with PCR-confirmed SARS-CoV-2 infection or an uninfected control (not recorded which). Each CDR3 is given with its conserved first and last residue. The D gene is left open where the match is weak. A row's size may be missing; if present it is once, few, many or a size class.

>TRBV28|NA|many|TRBJ2-2
TGTGCCAGCACCATGGGACAGAACACCGGGGAGCTGTTTTTT
CASTMGQNTGELFF
>TRBV21-1|NA|many|TRBJ1-5
TGTGCCAGCAGCTATGGGACAGGGAGGTGGCAGCCCCAGCATTTT
CASSYGTGRWQPQHF
>TRBV27|NA|many|TRBJ2-1
TGTGCCAGCAGTTTTGCACCCCCCACCAATGAGCAGTTCTTC
CASSFAPPTNEQFF
>TRBV10-2|NA|many|TRBJ1-3
TGCGCCAGCAGTGACCGTGCGACAGCTGGAAACACCATATATTTT
CASSDRATAGNTIYF
>TRBV29-1|NA|many|TRBJ2-7
TGCAGCGTTCGGGACGGGGGAGCCTACGAGCAGTACTTC
CSVRDGGAYEQYF
>TRBV11-3|NA|many|TRBJ2-3
TGTGCCAGCAGCTTATCGGCAGGGACAGATACGCAGTATTTT
CASSLSAGTDTQYF
>TRBV29-1|TRBD1|many|TRBJ2-1
TGCAGCGTTTCCGGGACAGGGAGCCTTCATGAGCAGTTCTTC
CSVSGTGSLHEQFF
>TRBV20-1|TRBD2|many|TRBJ2-2
TGCAGTGCTAGACTAGCGGGAGTAGAGACCGGGGAGCTGTTTTTT
CSARLAGVETGELFF
>TRBV29-1|NA|NA|TRBJ2-7
TGCAGCGCCGAGACAGATACCTACGAGCAGTACTTC
CSAETDTYEQYF
>TRBV28|NA|few|TRBJ2-3
TGTGCCAGCAGTAATCTAGCTAGGACAGATACGCAGTATTTT
CASSNLARTDTQYF
>TRBV27|NA|many|TRBJ2-7
TGTGCCAGCAGTTTAGGAGTCCCCTACGAGCAGTACTTC
CASSLGVPYEQYF
>TRBV2|NA|many|TRBJ1-4
TGTGCCAGCAGTGGAAGGCAGGACGCCGAAAAACTGTTTTTT
CASSGRQDAEKLFF
>TRBV3-1|NA|many|TRBJ2-1
TGTGCCAGCAGCCGATCCGGGACGCGACCAAATGAGCAGTTCTTC
CASSRSGTRPNEQFF
>TRBV7-9|TRBD1|many|TRBJ2-1
TGTGCCAGCAGTTCCACGGGACAGGGGAATGAGCAGTTCTTC
CASSSTGQGNEQFF
>TRBV10-3|NA|many|TRBJ2-1
TGTGCCATCAGTGCAGGAAATGAGCAGTTCTTC
CAISAGNEQFF
>TRBV5-4|TRBD1|NA|TRBJ2-2
TGTGCCAGCAGCTTGGGCAGGTTACAGGGGGCAGCCGGGGAGCTGTTTTTT
CASSLGRLQGAAGELFF
>TRBV7-3|TRBD1|NA|TRBJ1-4
TGTGCCAGCAGCCAAGACAGGGGTCAAAAACTGTTTTTT
CASSQDRGQKLFF
>TRBV11-2|TRBD1|many|TRBJ2-1
TGTGCCAGCAGCTTAGTCGCGACAGGGGCCCATGAGCAGTTCTTC
CASSLVATGAHEQFF
>TRBV6-5|TRBD2|many|TRBJ2-1
TGTGCCAGCAGTTACTCGGACAGGGGATCCGGGACTAGCGGGAACAATGAGCAGTTCTTC
CASSYSDRGSGTSGNNEQFF
>TRBV19|TRBD1|NA|TRBJ1-4
TGTGCCAGCGTGGGACAGGTTAATGAAAAACTGTTTTTT
CASVGQVNEKLFF
>TRBV6-2/TRBV6-3|NA|few|TRBJ2-3
TGTGCCAGCAGTTACAGATCTCAAGAGGCACAGTATTTT
CASSYRSQEAQYF
>TRBV19|NA|NA|TRBJ1-5
TGTGCCAGTAATTCGGGTGGCGCTTATAGCAATCAGCCCCAGCATTTT
CASNSGGAYSNQPQHF